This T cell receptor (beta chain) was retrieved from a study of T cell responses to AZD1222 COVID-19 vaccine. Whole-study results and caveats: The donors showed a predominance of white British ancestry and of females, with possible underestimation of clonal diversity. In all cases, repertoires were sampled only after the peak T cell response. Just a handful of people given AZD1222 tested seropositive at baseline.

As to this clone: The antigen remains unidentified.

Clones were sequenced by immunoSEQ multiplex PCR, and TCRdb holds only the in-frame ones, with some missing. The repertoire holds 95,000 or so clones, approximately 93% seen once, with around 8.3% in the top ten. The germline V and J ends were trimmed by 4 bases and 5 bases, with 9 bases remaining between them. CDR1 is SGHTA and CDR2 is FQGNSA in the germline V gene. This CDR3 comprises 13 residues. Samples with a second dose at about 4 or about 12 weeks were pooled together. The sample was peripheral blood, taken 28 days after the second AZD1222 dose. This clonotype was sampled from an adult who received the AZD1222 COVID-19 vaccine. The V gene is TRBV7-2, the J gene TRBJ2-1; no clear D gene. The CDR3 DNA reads TGTGCCAGCAGCTCATACGTTGACAATGAGCAGTTCTTC. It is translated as CASSSYVDNEQFF.